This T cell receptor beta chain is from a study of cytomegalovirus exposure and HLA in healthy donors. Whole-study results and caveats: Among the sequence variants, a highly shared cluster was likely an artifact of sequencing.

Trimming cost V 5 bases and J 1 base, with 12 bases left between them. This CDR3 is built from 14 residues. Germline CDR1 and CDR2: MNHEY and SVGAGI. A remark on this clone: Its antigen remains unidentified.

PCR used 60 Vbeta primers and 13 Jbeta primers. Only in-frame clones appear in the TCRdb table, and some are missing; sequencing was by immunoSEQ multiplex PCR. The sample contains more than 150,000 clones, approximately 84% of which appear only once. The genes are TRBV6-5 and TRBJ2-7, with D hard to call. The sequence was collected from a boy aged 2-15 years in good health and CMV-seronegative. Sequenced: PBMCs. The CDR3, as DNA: TGTGCCAGCAGTCTAGGTAGGCTATCCTACGAGCAGTACTTC. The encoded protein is CASSLGRLSYEQYF.